This passage covers 15 T cell receptor beta chains from one sample sequenced in a study of breast tumors, draining lymph nodes, adjacent tissues. From the multiplex PCR reads, TCRdb called clonotypes with MiXCR, one entry per CDR3 protein. The data show roughly 110,000 distinct CDR3 sequences, 30% seen once. The lymph nodes were axillary draining lymph nodes from breast cancer patients. Material: axillary lymph node tissue. The receptor source for this set is a female donor with breast cancer. Some clones in this sample may be carry-over from other donors' samples.

At least ten counts were recorded for this clonotype. The J gene is TRBJ1-4, the V gene TRBV20-1, with D possibly being TRBD1 (5 bases). The CDR3 loop spans 14 amino acids. V shed 3 bases and J shed 7 bases, with 15 bases lying between them. In germline, CDR1 is DFQATT, CDR2 SNEGSKA (reference sequence). The CDR3 region is CSARSAGLAEKLFF. For the CDR3, the DNA is TGCAGTGCTAGGTCGGCAGGGCTGGCTGAAAAACTGTTTTTT.

This clonotype was seen ten or more times. The rearrangement links TRBV24-1 to TRBJ2-5; no firm D call. Germline CDR1 is KGHDR and CDR2 is SFDVKD. With 4 bases removed from V and 7 bases from J, the gap between germline ends came to 12 bases. This CDR3 region has 13 residues. The CDR3 loop is CATSEGIVRTQYF. DNA for the CDR3: TGTGCCACCAGTGAGGGGATAGTTCGGACCCAGTACTTC.

The table lists this clonotype with a few counts. The chain couples TRBV6-5 to TRBJ1-1; D gene ambiguous. This CDR3 has 15 amino acids. CDR1 is MNHEY, CDR2 SVGAGI, per germline. V was cut by 5 bases and J by 1 base, with 14 bases left in between. The CDR3 nucleotides read TGTGCCAGCAGTCACGCGTCCGGGCGGAACACTGAAGCTTTCTTT. Its protein is CASSHASGRNTEAFF.

About this clonotype: The junction and the germline gene differ at one end; a read error may be behind it. This chain links TRBV2 with TRBJ2-7, with TRBD2 as a possible D gene (5 bases). In germline, CDR1 is SNHLY, CDR2 FYNNEI. The CDR3 runs 13 residues. In DNA form, the CDR3 reads TGTACCAGCAGCGGTAGCGTGGCCTACGAGCAGTACTTC. Its protein product is CTSSGSVAYEQYF.

This clonotype was detected many times. The genes are TRBV20-1 and TRBJ1-4, with TRBD1 identical over 7 bases. This CDR3 contains 15 residues. V was pared by 0 bases and J by 5 bases, with 6 bases of the junction left unmatched. Germline V lookup: CDR1 DFQATT, CDR2 SNEGSKA (reference sequence). For the CDR3, the DNA is TGCAGTGCTAGAGATTCGGGCAGGGGGAATGAAAAACTGTTTTTT. Amino acids: CSARDSGRGNEKLFF.

The gene calls are TRBV15 and TRBJ1-3; 8 bases agree with TRBD1. The V gene's germline CDR1 is LNHNV and CDR2 YYDKDF (reference sequence). V was pared by 3 bases and J by 0 bases, with 7 bases of the junction left unmatched. The CDR3 extends over 17 amino acids. This CDR3 is CATSSLDGQGSGNTIYF. The CDR3 DNA follows: TGTGCCACCAGCAGCTTGGATGGACAGGGCTCTGGAAACACCATATATTTT.

This clonotype was observed many times. The gene calls are TRBV6-1 and TRBJ1-4, with D tentatively TRBD1 (5 bases). Germline CDR1 MNHNS, CDR2 SASEGT. Trimming pared 0 bases from V and 6 bases from J, leaving 11 bases between. CDR3 length equals 15 residues. The CDR3 here is CASSEAGRGDEKLFF. In nucleotides, the CDR3 is TGTGCCAGCAGTGAAGCAGGGAGGGGTGATGAAAAACTGTTTTTT.

There are many counts of this clonotype. This chain uses TRBV15 with TRBJ2-2; TRBD1 aligns across 9 bases. Germline trimming cut 7 bases from V and 5 bases from J; bases unmatched to any gene: 8. Germline CDR1 LNHNV, CDR2 YYDKDF (reference sequence). This CDR3 has 15 residues. CDR3 in DNA: TGTGCCACCAACCCGGGACAGGGAATGACCGGGGAGCTGTTTTTT. Amino acids: CATNPGQGMTGELFF.

The J gene is TRBJ1-1, the V gene TRBV20-1; D is unclear. CDR3 size: 12 residues. V gave up 5 bases and J gave up 2 bases, with 9 bases separating them. Germline CDR1 is DFQATT and CDR2 is SNEGSKA (reference sequence). The CDR3 coding sequence is TGCAGTGCTCGGGGTCTCAACACTGAAGCTTTCTTT. This translates into CSARGLNTEAFF.

In its sample, this clonotype was seen many times. The genes are TRBV5-1 and TRBJ1-2; D call uncertain. The germline V gene encodes CDR1 SGHRS and CDR2 YFSETQ. The CDR3 loop spans 13 amino acids. The V end lost 3 bases, the J end lost 6 bases, and 12 bases lay between the germline ends. The CDR3 sequence is CASSSAGRDGYTF. CDR3 coding DNA: TGCGCCAGCAGCTCGGCAGGACGGGATGGCTACACCTTC. The full variable domain, its missing parts supplied by reference TRBV5-1 and TRBJ1-2, is KAGVTQTPRYLIKTRGQQVTLSCSPISGHRSVSWYQQTPGQGLQFLFEYFSETQRNKGNFPGRFSGRQFSNSRSEMNVSTLELGDSALYLCASSSAGRDGYTFGSGTRLTVV.

Worth noting for this clonotype: A much larger clone lies one base from this, so it may be a read error. The chain combines TRBV5-1 with TRBJ2-1, with D unresolved. The germline V gene encodes CDR1 SGHRS and CDR2 YFSETQ. The CDR3 is 13 residues long. This CDR3 reads CASSLLLENDQFF. The CDR3 DNA follows: TGCGCCAGCAGCTTGTTACTGGAGAATGACCAGTTCTTC.

This clonotype was observed many times. At one boundary the junction diverges from the germline segment, which might be a read error. V gene TRBV19 combines with J gene TRBJ1-2; maybe TRBD1 (5 bases). This CDR3 region has 12 residues. Germline V gene sequence: CDR1 LNHDA, CDR2 SQIVND (reference sequence). CDR3 amino acids: CASSLDSYGYTF. The CDR3 nucleotides read TGTGCCAGTAGTCTAGACAGCTATGGCTACACCTTC.

This clonotype was counted ten times or more. The chain uses TRBV7-9 and TRBJ1-2; D possibly corresponds to TRBD1 (6 bases). The CDR3 is 15 amino acids. V lost 1 base to trimming and J lost 6 bases, with 15 bases between them. The germline gives CDR1 SEHNR, CDR2 FQNEAQ (reference sequence). The CDR3 nucleotides are TGTGCCAGCAGCTTAGAATGGTTCAGGGGCGATGGCTACACCTTC. Translation: CASSLEWFRGDGYTF.

This clonotype was seen at least ten times. V gene TRBV19 combines with J gene TRBJ2-3; 11 bases line up with TRBD1. Germline CDR1 is LNHDA and CDR2 is SQIVND (reference sequence). V dropped 5 bases and J dropped 3; count of bases not matched to a gene: 7. The CDR3 spans 16 residues. The CDR3 DNA sequence: TGTGCCAGTAGTTCTTGGACAGGGGGCAATACAGATACGCAGTATTTT. Its translation is CASSSWTGGNTDTQYF.

This clonotype was recorded at least ten times. V and J are TRBV19 and TRBJ2-2, with D possibly being TRBD2 (6 bases). V was clipped by 5 bases and J by 10 bases, with 11 bases between them. This CDR3 is 12 amino acids long. Germline lookup yields CDR1 LNHDA and CDR2 SQIVND (reference sequence). This CDR3 is CASSPGGLELFF. The CDR3 DNA reads TGTGCCAGTAGTCCCGGGGGTCTGGAGCTGTTTTTT.